This T cell receptor (beta chain) emerged from a study of blood T cell repertoires in COVID-19. Study background: The study drew acute and convalescent COVID-19 samples from the United States, Italy and Spain.

This CDR3 region has 13 residues. Trimming stripped 2 bases from V and 1 base from J, with 6 bases between. CDR1 is SGHRS and CDR2 is YFSETQ in the germline V gene. Data came from immunoSEQ multiplex PCR; TCRdb stores just in-frame clones and leaves some out. In the table there are some 88,000 clones, 65% to 90% of which are singletons. This clone was counted at least ten times. This clonotype originated in a man aged 55 to 70 with acute or convalescent COVID-19. The sample was peripheral blood. The gene calls are TRBV5-1 and TRBJ2-5, with D hard to call. The DNA for the CDR3 is TGCGCCAGCAGCTTTAACTTCCAAGAGACCCAGTACTTC. It encodes CASSFNFQETQYF.